The present TCR beta chain was sequenced within a study of T cell repertoires in cytomegalovirus infection. About the research overall: Public TCR beta signatures indicated both CMV infection and matching HLA type.

Study-wide results and limits: The ex vivo response showed dominance by HLA-C-restricted CMV-specific TCR beta clonotypes.

TCRdb passed the reads through MiXCR, listing each CDR3 protein once. The table lists roughly 230,000 distinct CDR3 sequences, approximately 17% of them singletons. This clonotype has only a few counts. Its antigen is not identified. This CDR3 has 16 residues. The V end lost 3 bases, the J end lost 1 base, and 18 bases lay between the germline ends. In germline, CDR1 is SQVTM, CDR2 ANQGSEA. The sample taken for sequencing was CD8+ T cells from PBMCs. This TCR came from a human donor in good health (CMV status not recorded). Some clones in this sample may be carry-over from other donors' samples. The chain uses TRBV29-1 and TRBJ1-1; possibly TRBD1 for D (5 bases). For the CDR3, the DNA is TGCAGCGTTGATCCGGGGACGCGTCGTCAGAACACTGAAGCTTTCTTT. Its translation is CSVDPGTRRQNTEAFF.